This TCR beta chain came from a study of graft-versus-host responses after intestinal transplantation (dated by TCRdb to about 2021). A note on the overall study: The transplants that recipients got were multivisceral, liver-intestinal, or isolated intestinal. All recipients received anti-thymocyte globulin induction followed by maintenance tacrolimus and steroids for approximately 3 years. After intestinal transplantation, graft-versus-host and host-versus-graft alloreactive T cell clones were followed in the graft, circulation and bone marrow using bulk TCR-beta CDR3 sequencing. To identify alloreactive clones, pre-transplant mixed lymphocyte reaction products were sequenced and then compared with unstimulated pre-transplant donor and recipient T cells. The cohort enrolled about two dozen intestinal transplant recipients, one of whom was a retransplant, and a few patients without pretransplant specimens were excluded. A peak of at least 4% donor T cells among recipient peripheral blood mononuclear cells was the definition used for donor T cell macrochimerism. Instead of going to the commercial service, samples from a few later patients were sequenced in-house on an Illumina MiSeq and processed with MiXCR.

On this clone: It lacks a known antigen. Base qualities are not provided; no much larger clone lies one nucleotide away.

The library was made by the immunoSEQ multiplex PCR assay. High-throughput TCR-beta CDR3 sequencing of genomic DNA from most patients was performed by Adaptive Biotechnologies. In the authors' own workflow: TCR sequencing data for 18 patients were retrieved from Adaptive's ImmunoSEQ software; three other patients were processed with MiXCR and VDJtools. CDR3 nucleotide sequences shared by donor and recipient were removed because the origin of these sequences could not be assigned. Alloreactive clones required at least 2-fold expansion over unstimulated cells and minimum CFSE-low frequency of 0.002% (template counts) or 0.001% (read counts). Clones were considered mappable if detected in sequenced pre-transplant spleen, lymph node, or MLR CFSE-low populations of the donor or recipient. The cumulative frequency of alloreactive clones was calculated as a percentage of all sequences, weighted by copy number. What TCRdb holds here is the immuneACCESS table cut down to in-frame rearrangements. Part of the clones is not present; checked against another copy, under half of the missing clones reflect an unresolved V gene, and the others are unexplained. Clone size and the V and J calls come from that table; the DNA yielded D and trimming. The table for this sample lists 4,100 or so clones; about 80% of them were counted only once. Of the sample, 7.2% is held by the ten largest clones.

What the time point label conveys for this sample: postoperative day 105 after intestinal transplantation (dayNNNN = postoperative day). Dithiothreitol, EDTA incubations and collagenase D digestion were used to isolate intraepithelial and lamina propria lymphocytes from graft specimens. Bulk TCR-beta sequencing was performed on serial intestinal graft biopsy specimens collected as late as 600 days after transplant. Study-wide findings and limitations: Early after transplant, peak levels of circulating GvH clones were associated with declines in HvG clones. GvH clones were found in recipient bone marrow, and some of the GvH clones appeared earlier in ileal mucosa or blood, which is consistent with an intestinal mucosal origin. The conclusions were limited by the relatively low number and heterogeneity of the intestinal transplant patients. In patients with donor T cell macrochimerism, the allografts had high GvH to HvG T cell clonal ratios.

Sequencing was performed on ileum tissue, taken 105 days after intestinal transplantation. This sequence originates from a human patient who received an intestinal transplant, so some T cells may come from the graft donor.

The base sequence is TGTGCCAGCAGGACAGGGAGCGGGAGCTCCTACGAGCAGTACTTC. Translated, it reads CASRTGSGSSYEQYF. The sequence links TRBV6-5 to TRBJ2-7; a weak D assignment points to TRBD2 (8 bases agree). Measured from the cysteine to the phenylalanine, the CDR3 is 15 residues long. The only DNA kept is the CDR3, 45 bases in frame from the first base. V loses 6 bases of germline sequence and J loses 0 bases, and the interval between the two ends is 15 bases. CDR1 and CDR2 (MNHEY, SVGAGI) derive from the germline V gene.